This T cell receptor beta chain was identified in a study of blood T cell repertoires in COVID-19. The junction had 6 bases not matched to a gene; V was cut back by 5 bases and J by 5 bases. The CDR3 has 14 amino acids. Germline V gene sequence: CDR1 SGHAT, CDR2 FQDESV (reference sequence). The table came from immunoSEQ multiplex PCR; TCRdb's copy has only in-frame clones and leaves some out. The data contain 20,000 to 25,000 clones, around 90% of them singletons. Sequencing input: peripheral blood. The clonotype comes from a human donor in a cohort sampled during active COVID-19. The chain joins TRBV11-1 to TRBJ2-5, with 9 bases matching TRBD1. The CDR3 sequence: CASSTGTGWETQYF. The CDR3, as DNA: TGTGCCAGCAGCACGGGGACAGGGTGGGAGACCCAGTACTTC.